The T cell receptor beta chain described here comes from a study of a mutant IDH1 vaccine in newly diagnosed glioma. Study background: Treated patients, averaging about 40 years, were approximately 60% male and approximately 38% female. Patients were pretreated with radiotherapy, temozolomide, or both, mostly both. General study points: In 80% to 95% of patients, immune responses induced by the vaccine occurred. Pseudoprogression appears to have had no connection to changes in top peripheral T cell clonotypes.

Time point reported: baseline, week 1 (first vaccination visit). Stated treatment: pre-vaccination baseline after standard-of-care therapy. Sequenced by immunoSEQ multiplex PCR; TCRdb stores in-frame clones only, minus some. The repertoire holds about 68,000 clones, with approximately 79% as singletons. To note about this clone: Its target is not known.

The length of the CDR3 is 17 residues. J was trimmed by 1 base and V by 0 bases; bases with no gene match: 2. The V gene's germline CDR1 is ENHRY and CDR2 SYGVKD. The sequences come from PBMCs, collected from a glioma patient treated with radiotherapy, temozolomide or both. This receptor was obtained from a man aged 45-60 years with glioma. V gene TRBV10-3 combines with J gene TRBJ2-3; 12 nucleotides match TRBD2. In DNA form, the CDR3 reads TGTGCCATCAGTGAGTCTGCTAGCGGGGGGGGCACAGATACGCAGTATTTT. Amino acids: CAISESASGGGTDTQYF.